The next 28 T cell receptor beta chains were all read from a single sample in a study of cytomegalovirus exposure and HLA in healthy donors. Repertoires were generated with immunoSEQ multiplex PCR, while TCRdb's copy carries only in-frame clones and drops some. This sample yields about 340,000 clones, of which 86% are seen a single time; about 0.91% belongs to the top ten. Material: PBMCs. All receptors come from a woman in her late teens or twenties in good health and CMV-seronegative.

The V gene is TRBV4-3, the J gene TRBJ1-1; a weak D match, TRBD1 (6 bases). The CDR3 has 17 residues. V was cut by 0 bases and J by 1 base, with 15 bases left in between. Germline CDR1 and CDR2: LGHNA and YSLEER. CDR3 sequence: CASSQESPGQKNTEAFF. The CDR3 bases are TGCGCCAGCAGCCAAGAGAGTCCAGGACAGAAGAACACTGAAGCTTTCTTT.

With respect to this clone: Other DNA sequences in the sample encode the same CDR3. The rearrangement uses TRBV6-6 and TRBJ2-5, with TRBD1 identical over 8 bases. The CDR3 is 14 amino acids. The germline CDR1 and CDR2 sequences are MNHNY and SVGAGI (reference sequence). J lost 1 base, V lost 2 bases, and 0 bases had no gene match. Here the CDR3 reads CASSYGQGQETQYF. CDR3 in DNA: TGTGCCAGCAGTTACGGACAGGGCCAAGAGACCCAGTACTTC.

The table lists this clone with a count of one. The chain links TRBV27 to TRBJ2-7; the match to TRBD2 covers 8 bases. Per germline, CDR1 MNHEY and CDR2 SMNVEV (reference sequence). The CDR3 runs 15 residues. Trimming at V came to 5 bases and at J to 3 bases, leaving 9 bases not matched to a gene. In nucleotides, the CDR3 is TGTGCCAGCAGTGCGACACCGGGACTAGTCTACGAGCAGTACTTC. As protein: CASSATPGLVYEQYF.

The chain's CDR3 is CATSFAAGNEKLFF. DNA for the CDR3: TGTGCCACCAGCTTCGCGGCGGGGAATGAAAAACTGTTTTTT. The chain joins TRBV15 to TRBJ1-4; D ambiguous. The V end was cut by 5 bases, the J end by 5 bases, with 12 bases between. The CDR3 has 14 amino acids. Germline V CDR1 and CDR2: LNHNV, YYDKDF (reference sequence).

The chain has TRBV27 and TRBJ1-4; 7 nucleotides agree with TRBD1. This CDR3 comprises 15 residues. The V segment lost 0 bases and the J segment 7 bases; nucleotides outside the gene matches: 5. Looked up from germline, CDR1 is MNHEY and CDR2 is SMNVEV (reference sequence). As DNA, the CDR3 is TGTGCCAGCAGTTTATCAGGGCCAGGGGGTGAAAAACTGTTTTTT. As protein: CASSLSGPGGEKLFF.

The rearrangement links TRBV7-9 to TRBJ2-2; 10 nucleotides agree with TRBD2. CDR3 length: 14 residues. V shed 8 bases, J shed 4 bases, and the junction held 4 bases outside the gene matches. Germline V CDR1 and CDR2: SEHNR, FQNEAQ (reference sequence). The CDR3 sequence is CASLPSGSTGELFF. CDR3 DNA: TGTGCCAGCCTTCCTAGCGGGAGCACCGGGGAGCTGTTTTTT. Looking up the rest from reference TRBV7-9 and TRBJ2-2 gives the full variable domain: DTGVSQNPRHKITKRGQNVTFRCDPISEHNRLYWYRQTLGQGPEFLTYFQNEAQLEKSRLLSDRFSAERPKGSFSTLEIQRTEQGDSAMYLCASLPSGSTGELFFGEGSRLTVL.

The chain uses TRBV20-1 and TRBJ1-1; TRBD1 might be the D (6 bases). CDR1 is DFQATT, CDR2 SNEGSKA, per germline (reference sequence). The CDR3 extends over 11 amino acids. V was trimmed by 3 bases and J by 6 bases, leaving 8 bases between them. The CDR3 loop reads CSASRGAEAFF. The CDR3 bases are TGCAGTGCTAGCAGGGGTGCTGAAGCTTTCTTT.

The rearrangement uses TRBV10-3 and TRBJ2-7; 10 bases fit TRBD1. J gave up 4 bases and V 5 bases, and 8 bases lay outside the gene matches. The CDR3 covers 15 residues. Germline V gives CDR1 ENHRY, CDR2 SYGVKD. The CDR3 loop reads CAISKDRDRGYEQYF. The CDR3 nucleotides read TGTGCCATCAGTAAAGACCGGGACAGGGGTTACGAGCAGTACTTC.

The CDR3 DNA is TGTGCCAGCAGCTTCAGAACAGTCCCTGGGGCCAACGTCCTGACTTTC. Protein sequence: CASSFRTVPGANVLTF. This chain joins TRBV7-2 and TRBJ2-6, with no clear D. The CDR3 covers 16 residues. Trimming shortened V by 3 bases and J by 2 bases, and 11 bases separated the two germline ends. Germline CDR1 is SGHTA and CDR2 is FQGNSA.

V gene TRBV18 combines with J gene TRBJ2-7; D gene unclear. CDR3 length: 13 amino acids. Trimming took 0 bases from V and 2 from J, leaving 5 bases between them. Germline V lookup: CDR1 KGHSH, CDR2 LQKENI. Here the CDR3 DNA reads TGTGCCAGCTCACCACCGCTAGCCTACGAGCAGTACTTC. As protein: CASSPPLAYEQYF.

The sample holds one count of this clone. V and J are TRBV5-1 and TRBJ2-2; D is perhaps TRBD2 (6 bases). The CDR3 has 15 residues. The germline gives CDR1 SGHRS, CDR2 YFSETQ. Trimming left V 1 base short and J 4 bases short, with 11 bases between. The CDR3 here is CASSLMGGSTGELFF. The CDR3 coding sequence is TGCGCCAGCAGCTTGATGGGGGGAAGCACCGGGGAGCTGTTTTTT. Full variable domain (missing parts from reference TRBV5-1 and TRBJ2-2): KAGVTQTPRYLIKTRGQQVTLSCSPISGHRSVSWYQQTPGQGLQFLFEYFSETQRNKGNFPGRFSGRQFSNSRSEMNVSTLELGDSALYLCASSLMGGSTGELFFGEGSRLTVL.

The chain carries TRBV28 and TRBJ2-3, with D tentatively TRBD1 (5 bases). CDR3 length: 15 residues. The V gene's germline CDR1 is MDHEN and CDR2 SYDVKM. Trimming stripped 3 bases from V and 0 bases from J, with 10 bases between. As DNA, the CDR3 is TGTGCCAGCAGTTTTGGGGCCTCTAGCACAGATACGCAGTATTTT. Translating it yields CASSFGASSTDTQYF.

This chain connects TRBV15 to TRBJ2-5; D might be TRBD2 (6 bases). Germline V lookup: CDR1 LNHNV, CDR2 YYDKDF (reference sequence). The CDR3 loop spans 14 amino acids. V lost 9 bases to trimming and J lost 0 bases, with 14 bases between them. In nucleotides, the CDR3 is TGTGCCACTATGGGACTGAGATACCAAGAGACCCAGTACTTC. It specifies CATMGLRYQETQYF.

The rearrangement links TRBV27 to TRBJ1-2; no reliable D call. The CDR3 runs 12 residues. With 2 bases removed from V and 5 bases from J, the gap between germline ends came to 6 bases. In germline, CDR1 is MNHEY, CDR2 SMNVEV (reference sequence). In DNA form, the CDR3 reads TGTGCCAGCAGTTTACTCCTTTATGGCTACACCTTC. This sequence encodes CASSLLLYGYTF.

V usage is TRBV4-3 and J usage is TRBJ1-1; tentatively, D is TRBD1 (6 bases). The CDR3 loop spans 18 amino acids. V lost 0 bases and J 4 bases, leaving 21 bases between the germline ends. CDR1 and CDR2 from the germline V gene are LGHNA and YSLEER. The DNA for the CDR3 is TGCGCCAGCAGCCAAGAAATAAGGGCAGGGGCCGTTAGCACTGAAGCTTTCTTT. Translating it yields CASSQEIRAGAVSTEAFF.

The chain employs TRBV5-1 and TRBJ2-2, with TRBD2 matching 7 bases. CDR3 size: 17 residues. With 0 bases clipped from V and 0 bases from J, the junction kept 5 bases outside the gene matches. The germline gives CDR1 SGHRS, CDR2 YFSETQ. The CDR3 bases are TGCGCCAGCAGCTTGGTGGGGAGGGGCCCGAACACCGGGGAGCTGTTTTTT. This gives the protein CASSLVGRGPNTGELFF.

The CDR3 region is CASSGDRNYGNQPQHF. DNA for the CDR3: TGTGCCAGCAGCGGGGACAGGAACTATGGCAATCAGCCCCAGCATTTT. The V gene is TRBV7-9, the J gene TRBJ1-5; 8 bases are a match to TRBD1. The V segment lost 5 bases and the J segment 2 bases; nucleotides outside the gene matches: 8. CDR1 is SEHNR and CDR2 is FQNEAQ in the germline V gene (reference sequence). The CDR3 runs 16 residues.

This chain joins TRBV18 and TRBJ2-7, with 16 positions matching TRBD2. With 2 bases clipped from V and 3 bases from J, the junction kept 4 bases outside the gene matches. Germline V CDR1 and CDR2: KGHSH, LQKENI. This CDR3 contains 17 residues. The CDR3 region has the DNA TGTGCCAGCTCACCAAAGGGACTAGCGGGAGGGGTCTACGAGCAGTACTTC. Protein sequence: CASSPKGLAGGVYEQYF.

This chain connects TRBV6-6 to TRBJ2-7, with TRBD2 matching over 7 bases. Trimming removed 3 bases from V and 7 bases from J; junction bases left unmatched: 15. Germline-derived CDR1 and CDR2 are MNHNY and SVGAGI (reference sequence). This CDR3 comprises 16 residues. The CDR3 DNA reads as TGTGCCAGCAGTTATAGGGCGGGAGTCAACTGGGGGGAGCAGTACTTC. Translating gives CASSYRAGVNWGEQYF.

The chain joins TRBV7-2 to TRBJ1-4; a possible D gene is TRBD1 (6 bases). The germline gives CDR1 SGHTA, CDR2 FQGNSA. Between the trimmed V and J ends, which lost 5 bases and 5 bases, there was a span of 12 bases. This CDR3 region has 14 residues. The CDR3, as DNA: TGTGCCAGCAGCCCATGGACAGAAAATGAAAAACTGTTTTTT. This sequence encodes CASSPWTENEKLFF. The complete variable domain, with remaining parts taken from reference TRBV7-2 and TRBJ1-4, reads GAGVSQSPSNKVTEKGKDVELRCDPISGHTALYWYRQSLGQGLEFLIYFQGNSAPDKSGLPSDRFSAERTGGSVSTLTIQRTQQEDSAVYLCASSPWTENEKLFFGSGTQLSVL.

This clone was observed once. The chain uses TRBV4-3 and TRBJ2-7, with 8 bases lining up with TRBD2. Trimming cost V 0 bases and J 2 bases; bases outside gene matches: 6. The CDR3 is 16 residues long. The germline CDR1 and CDR2 sequences are LGHNA and YSLEER. The CDR3 sequence: CASSQDQSGRTYEQYF. The CDR3 DNA reads as TGCGCCAGCAGCCAAGATCAGAGCGGGAGAACCTACGAGCAGTACTTC.

This clone was counted a single time. The chain joins TRBV5-4 to TRBJ1-2; 9 bases are shared with TRBD1. CDR1 is SGHNT and CDR2 is YYREEE in the germline V gene (reference sequence). The CDR3 sequence is 17 residues long. J gave up 5 bases and V 3 bases, and 14 bases lay outside the gene matches. The CDR3: CASSWGLGQGQGYGYTF. The CDR3 DNA reads TGTGCCAGCAGCTGGGGGCTGGGACAGGGTCAAGGGTATGGCTACACCTTC.

The chain's CDR3 is CASSTGTDPEAFF. DNA of the CDR3: TGTGCCAGCAGCACCGGGACAGACCCTGAAGCTTTCTTT. This rearrangement joins TRBV5-4 to TRBJ1-1; 7 bases fit TRBD1. The CDR3 totals 13 residues. CDR1 and CDR2 from the germline V gene are SGHNT and YYREEE (reference sequence). The V gene end was trimmed by 4 bases and the J gene end by 6 bases; junction bases not matched to a gene: 6.

The chain recombines TRBV5-4 with TRBJ2-2; D not certain. Germline V CDR1 and CDR2: SGHNT, YYREEE (reference sequence). Trimming removed 0 bases at V and 4 bases at J, with 7 bases between. This CDR3 spans 14 amino acids. The CDR3 sequence: CASSLGGATGELFF. In nucleotides, the CDR3 is TGTGCCAGCAGCTTGGGAGGTGCCACCGGGGAGCTGTTTTTT.

The CDR3 sequence is CASTTLGINNNEQFF. CDR3 sequence (DNA): TGTGCCAGCACTACACTAGGTATCAACAACAATGAGCAGTTCTTC. The chain is built from TRBV28 and TRBJ2-1; D is possibly TRBD2 (5 bases). With 7 bases removed from V and 5 bases from J, the gap between germline ends came to 18 bases. The germline gives CDR1 MDHEN, CDR2 SYDVKM. The CDR3 is made up of 15 amino acids.

The chain joins TRBV28 to TRBJ1-2, with D possibly matching TRBD1 (6 bases). Deletions cut 6 bases from V and 1 base from J, with 15 bases between. Germline CDR1 is MDHEN and CDR2 is SYDVKM. The CDR3 has 15 residues. As DNA, the CDR3 is TGTGCCAGCAGCACTGGTCCGGGACATAACTATGGCTACACCTTC. Amino acids: CASSTGPGHNYGYTF.

V and J are TRBV18 and TRBJ1-2; TRBD1 aligns across 9 bases. The germline gives CDR1 KGHSH, CDR2 LQKENI. The CDR3 loop spans 15 amino acids. The ends lost 0 bases at V and 3 bases at J; junction bases unmatched: 2. CDR3 in amino acids: CASSPPGQGYYGYTF. Here the CDR3 DNA reads TGTGCCAGCTCACCACCGGGACAGGGCTACTATGGCTACACCTTC.

This rearrangement joins TRBV28 to TRBJ1-2; D may be TRBD1 (6 bases). V lost 5 bases, J lost 8 bases, and 18 bases lay in between. The germline V gene has CDR1 MDHEN and CDR2 SYDVKM. The CDR3 runs 14 residues. In DNA, the CDR3 is TGTGCCAGCAGTCCACATAACAGGGTTTGGGGCTACACCTTC. It encodes CASSPHNRVWGYTF.